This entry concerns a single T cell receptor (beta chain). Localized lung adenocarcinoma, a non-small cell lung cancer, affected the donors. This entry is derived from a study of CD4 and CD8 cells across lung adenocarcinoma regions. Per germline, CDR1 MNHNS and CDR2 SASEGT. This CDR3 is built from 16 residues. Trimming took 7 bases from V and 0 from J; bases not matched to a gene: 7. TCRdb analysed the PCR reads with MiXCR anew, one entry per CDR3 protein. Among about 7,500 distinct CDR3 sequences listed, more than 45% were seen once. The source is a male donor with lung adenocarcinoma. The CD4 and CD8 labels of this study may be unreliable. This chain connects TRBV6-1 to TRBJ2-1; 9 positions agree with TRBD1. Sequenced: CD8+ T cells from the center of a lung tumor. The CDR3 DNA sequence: TGTGCCAGCACCTGGACAGGGGCCTTCTCCTACAATGAGCAGTTCTTC. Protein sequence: CASTWTGAFSYNEQFF.